Listed below are T cell receptor beta chains from one sample, sequenced in a study of monozygotic twins with inflammatory bowel disease. TCRdb re-called the 5' RACE reads and catalogs CDR3 proteins one per entry, DNA excluded. The record lists around 190,000 distinct CDR3 sequences, of which the ten most abundant hold approximately 1.6%. What was sequenced was blood. The receptors were gathered from a human donor with ulcerative colitis or Crohn's disease, or a healthy co-twin of an affected twin (not recorded which). The CDR3 runs from the conserved cysteine through the conserved F or W.

>TRBV7-9|TRBJ1-4
CASVSIGSSNEKLFF
>TRBV5-1|TRBJ2-3
CASSPAPGGKADTQYF
>TRBV11-2|TRBJ2-5
CASSLKGVETQYF
>TRBV6-5|TRBJ2-2
CASSFLTVNTGELFF
>TRBV10-2|TRBJ1-1
CASVKETTEAFF
>TRBV18|TRBJ2-3
CASSPVQITDTQYF
>TRBV29-1|TRBJ2-2
CSVASTGELFF
>TRBV6-5|TRBJ1-2
CASSPPGYGYTF
>TRBV18|TRBJ2-7
CASSPTPSGGAWEQYF
>TRBV5-1|TRBJ1-5
CASSPGGINQPQHF
>TRBV2|TRBJ1-5
CASSDTGRNQPQHF
>TRBV5-6|TRBJ1-1
CASSDGQMNTEAFF
>TRBV12-3/TRBV12-4|TRBJ2-2
CASTLGGGNTGELFF
>TRBV4-1|TRBJ2-3
CASSQGGGGSSTDTQYF
>TRBV13|TRBJ2-3
CASSILSLAGRPPDTQYF
>TRBV7-9|TRBJ2-3
CASSFGQLTDTQYF
>TRBV5-1|TRBJ2-3
CASSLGGPEDTQYF
>TRBV10-3|TRBJ2-3
CAISADTSTDTQYF
>TRBV7-9|TRBJ1-3
CASSRGTGGNTIYF
>TRBV6-2/TRBV6-3|TRBJ1-2
CASSYPTPGAISYGYTF
>TRBV29-1|TRBJ1-3
CSVGKADSGNTIYF
>TRBV27|TRBJ1-6
CASRLTPTDSPLHF
>TRBV29-1|TRBJ2-3
CSVEVSISDTQYF
>TRBV20-1|TRBJ2-7
CSARALDSYEQYF
>TRBV7-2|TRBJ2-5
CASSWRQGTGETQYF
>TRBV20-1|TRBJ2-7
CSAGGVSAEQYF
>TRBV2|TRBJ2-3
CASSELGLHTDTQYF
>TRBV9|TRBJ1-6
CASSSSGTGSFVGSPLHF
>TRBV5-6|TRBJ1-1
CASSLFARDTEAFF
>TRBV7-9|TRBJ1-4
CASSLGGSEKLFF
>TRBV7-9|TRBJ2-5
CASSSGPTGVKTQYF
>TRBV7-8|TRBJ2-7
CASSSQGGLNYEQYF
>TRBV14|TRBJ2-1
CASSPGTGGFYEQFF
>TRBV20-1|TRBJ2-2
CSASYRTGELFF
>TRBV5-6|TRBJ2-3
CASSFKFAIFQGAGDTQYF
>TRBV6-6|TRBJ2-1
CASSYRSEQFF
>TRBV7-9|TRBJ2-7
CASSRDRGLYEQYF
>TRBV29-1|TRBJ2-1
CSGRGQVSYNEQFF
>TRBV27|TRBJ2-3
CASSLSLADTQYF
>TRBV7-9|TRBJ1-6
CASSLANSPLHF
>TRBV9|TRBJ2-2
CASSGGTANTGELFF
>TRBV7-2|TRBJ2-3
CASSFMTGTSSTQYF
>TRBV6-5|TRBJ2-3
CASSYGRLSTDTQYF